The source of this T cell receptor (beta chain) is a study of human T cells and chemical hapten exposure. Unfractionated whole blood served as the source for total RNA extraction. Individual cDNA molecules in this library carried unique molecular identifiers. In the original analysis: The number of TCRs in each sample had a median of approximately 99,000 and spanned roughly 23,224 to 750,000. TCRdb fed the reads into MiXCR, producing one record per CDR3 protein. The V and J calls, along with clone size, are taken from TCRdb and not from the paper's own processing. Here the sample spans about 120,000 distinct CDR3 sequences, roughly 8.5% being singletons. This clonotype originated in a human donor in good health. Some clones in this sample may be carry-over from other donors' samples. The sample consisted of whole blood.

CDR3 coding DNA: TGCAGCGTAACCACAGGGGGTAACCTCTACGAGCAGTACTTC. Translated, it gives CSVTTGGNLYEQYF. The chain employs TRBV29-1 and TRBJ2-7; 8 bases fit TRBD1. The V segment lost 6 bases and the J segment 3 bases; nucleotides outside the gene matches: 10. Looked up from germline, CDR1 is SQVTM and CDR2 is ANQGSEA. The CDR3 has 14 amino acids.